Below, one T cell receptor beta chain is given with its context. Its antigen is not identified. Distinct nucleotide sequences in the sample also encode this CDR3. With V trimmed by 10 bases and J by 2 bases, 7 bases remained unmatched. CDR3 size: 14 residues. Germline CDR1 reads ENHRY; CDR2 reads SYGVKD. Of the isolated RNA, all was reverse transcribed, and so the sequenced material was expressed TCRB transcripts. Using immunoSEQ multiplex PCR, the repertoire was profiled, and TCRdb retains in-frame clones only, with some absent. The profile shows some 900,000 clones, 17% of them singletons. This sample was taken from a study of beta chain features in type 1 diabetes. Study results and caveats: Individuals with type 1 diabetes displayed fewer insertions and more deletions at VDJ junctions.

This clonotype was sampled from a woman under 30 in good health. Material for sequencing was naive CD4+ T cells from blood. V and J are TRBV10-3 and TRBJ2-1; 8 bases are shared with TRBD2. The CDR3 sequence: CASSGTRPYNEQFF. CDR3 nucleotides: TGTGCCAGTTCGGGGACTAGACCCTACAATGAGCAGTTCTTC.